This T cell receptor beta chain was captured by sequencing in a study of low-dose radiotherapy and immunotherapy resistance in tumors. Study-wide context: Oral aspirin 300 mg was taken by patients daily for four cycles from cycle 1 day 1.

This clonotype came up many times. The germline gives CDR1 DFQATT, CDR2 SNEGSKA (reference sequence). CDR3 size: 12 residues. V lost 0 bases to trimming and J lost 3 bases, with 6 bases between them. Stated time point: before trial treatment. Covering alpha and beta chains, TRAV- and TRBV-specific primers were used for the first-strand cDNA. TCRs were amplified for 20 to 25 PCR cycles with a constant-region primer and V-primer adapter. TCRdb recomputed calls from the reads with MiXCR, one row per CDR3 protein. The repertoire consists of about 71,000 distinct CDR3 sequences, with around a third occurring once and the leading ten covering over 8.5%.

The genes are TRBV20-1 and TRBJ2-7; weak D call: TRBD1 (5 bases). The receptor's source is a female donor with ovarian cancer. The sample here was PBMCs, taken before treatment. In nucleotides, the CDR3 is TGCAGTGCTAGAGATCAGGGCTACGAGCAGTACTTC. Translated, it gives CSARDQGYEQYF.